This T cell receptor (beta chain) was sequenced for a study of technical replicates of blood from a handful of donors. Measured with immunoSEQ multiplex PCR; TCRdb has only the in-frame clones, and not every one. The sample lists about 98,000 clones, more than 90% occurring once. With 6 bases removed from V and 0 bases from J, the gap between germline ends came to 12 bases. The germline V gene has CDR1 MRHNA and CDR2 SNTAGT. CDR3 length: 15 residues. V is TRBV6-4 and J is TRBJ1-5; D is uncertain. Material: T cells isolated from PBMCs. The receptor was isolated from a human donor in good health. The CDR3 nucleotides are TGTGCCAGCAGCGAACAGTGGAATAGCAATCAGCCCCAGCATTTT. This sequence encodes CASSEQWNSNQPQHF.